This T cell receptor (beta chain) was sequenced during a study of cytomegalovirus exposure and HLA in healthy donors. Germline V lookup: CDR1 LGHNA, CDR2 YNFKEQ. The CDR3 is 15 amino acids. V shed 1 base and J shed 0 bases, with 10 bases lying between them. Primers: 60 Vbeta forward and 13 Jbeta reverse. TCRdb's copy holds only in-frame clones and misses some; the assay was immunoSEQ multiplex PCR. The sample holds around 220,000 clones, 60% to 85% seen once. This rearrangement joins TRBV4-2 to TRBJ2-7, with D unresolved. The clonotype originates from a man aged 40-55 years in good health and CMV-seronegative. The sample taken for sequencing was PBMCs. The DNA of the CDR3 is TGTGCCAGCAGCCAAGGTGCGAGTCTCTCCTACGAGCAGTACTTC. It codes for CASSQGASLSYEQYF.